The next 23 T cell receptor beta chains were all read from a single sample in a study of human T cells and chemical hapten exposure. Using its own MiXCR run on the RACE reads, TCRdb lists one record per CDR3 protein. The sample holds about 380,000 distinct CDR3 sequences, about 5.1% seen once. Time point indicated: pre-sensitization, week 0. Documented treatment: therapeutic diphenylcyclopropenone sensitization with weekly scalp DPC. Sample: whole blood, taken in connection with sensitization to the hapten diphenylcyclopropenone (DPC). The receptors were sampled from a woman aged 45-65 years with alopecia areata. Some clones in this sample may be carry-over from other donors' samples.

The chain employs TRBV5-1 and TRBJ1-5; 12 nucleotides match TRBD1. The ends lost 0 bases at V and 5 bases at J; junction bases unmatched: 3. This CDR3 is built from 16 residues. CDR1 is SGHRS, CDR2 YFSETQ, per germline. CDR3 protein: CASSLGDRGLDQPQHF. The CDR3 nucleotides read TGCGCCAGCAGCTTGGGGGACAGGGGGCTGGATCAGCCCCAGCATTTT.

Concerning this clonotype: A single base separates this from a much larger clone, so it may be a read error. The J gene is TRBJ2-7, the V gene TRBV5-1; D uncertain. The CDR3 is made up of 12 amino acids. The germline V gene encodes CDR1 SGHRS and CDR2 YFSETQ. The CDR3 sequence: CASRTSGYDQYF. CDR3 sequence (DNA): TGCGCCAGCAGAACGTCCGGCTACGATCAGTACTTC.

The chain has TRBV11-2 and TRBJ2-7; D may be TRBD1 or TRBD2 (6 bases each). Germline CDR1 is SGHAT and CDR2 is FQNNGV. With 0 bases removed from V and 7 bases from J, the gap between germline ends came to 10 bases. CDR3 length: 13 amino acids. CDR3 region: CASSLEGAGEQYF. For the CDR3, the DNA is TGTGCCAGCAGCTTAGAGGGGGCGGGAGAGCAGTACTTC.

In this sample, this clonotype turned up many times. The genes are TRBV12-3 or TRBV12-4 and TRBJ2-2, with D uncertain. Trimming left V 7 bases short and J 7 bases short, with 10 bases between. This CDR3 region has 12 residues. The CDR3 spells CASTVSVGELFF. Written as DNA, the CDR3 is TGTGCCAGCACCGTAAGCGTCGGGGAGCTGTTTTTT.

V gene TRBV10-3 combines with J gene TRBJ1-1; 8 nucleotides line up with TRBD1. Per the germline V gene, CDR1 is ENHRY and CDR2 is SYGVKD. This CDR3 contains 14 residues. J lost 3 bases, V lost 6 bases, and 6 bases had no gene match. CDR3 DNA sequence: TGTGCCATCAGGCAGGGGGCAAGGGACACTGAAGCTTTCTTT. Its translation: CAIRQGARDTEAFF.

This chain links TRBV7-9 with TRBJ1-1; unclear D gene. Trimming took off 0 bases at V and 7 bases at J, with 12 bases between the two ends. This CDR3 comprises 14 residues. Germline V gives CDR1 SEHNR, CDR2 FQNEAQ (reference sequence). In DNA form, the CDR3 reads TGTGCCAGCAGCTTAGCCCTCGGACGGATTGAAGCTTTCTTT. Translating gives CASSLALGRIEAFF.

This clonotype was detected a few times. J is TRBJ1-1 and V is TRBV5-1; 7 bases are a match to TRBD1. Germline CDR1 reads SGHRS; CDR2 reads YFSETQ. This CDR3 region has 15 residues. V shed 4 bases and J 0 bases; nucleotides not matched to a gene: 6. CDR3 bases: TGCGCCAGCAGCCCCAACAGGGGTCTGAACACTGAAGCTTTCTTT. This gives the protein CASSPNRGLNTEAFF.

This clonotype was observed a handful of times. The chain links TRBV29-1 to TRBJ1-2; no reliable D call. The CDR3 has 12 residues. V was shortened by 6 bases and J by 4 bases, with 12 bases between the two germline ends. Per germline, CDR1 SQVTM and CDR2 ANQGSEA. The CDR3, as DNA: TGCAGCGTGTCAGGATCCTTCTATGGCTACACCTTC. Protein sequence: CSVSGSFYGYTF.

This clonotype was observed at least ten times. V gene TRBV29-1 combines with J gene TRBJ2-7, with D perhaps matching TRBD1 (5 bases). In germline, CDR1 is SQVTM, CDR2 ANQGSEA. The CDR3 sequence is 13 residues long. V dropped 5 bases and J dropped 6 bases, with 17 bases sitting between them. This chain's CDR3 is CSVHVQGTGEQYF. The CDR3, as DNA: TGCAGCGTTCATGTCCAGGGAACGGGCGAGCAGTACTTC.

This clonotype came up a few times. V is TRBV6-5 and J is TRBJ2-3; no definite D call. Trimming shortened V by 6 bases and J by 5 bases, and 15 bases separated the two germline ends. The CDR3 totals 14 residues. Germline-derived CDR1 and CDR2 are MNHEY and SVGAGI. The CDR3 reads CASSSPKMGDTQYF. The CDR3, as DNA: TGTGCCAGCAGCTCGCCCAAGATGGGAGATACGCAGTATTTT.

This clonotype was seen repeatedly, ten times or more. The chain links TRBV12-3 or TRBV12-4 to TRBJ2-1; D might be TRBD1 (5 bases). V was trimmed by 5 bases and J by 9 bases, leaving 14 bases between them. The CDR3 covers 13 residues. The CDR3 protein is CASSPGSRSEQFF. The CDR3 DNA is TGTGCCAGCAGTCCAGGGTCCCGAAGTGAGCAGTTCTTC.

There are a few counts of this clonotype. V is TRBV20-1 and J is TRBJ1-1; possibly TRBD1 for D (5 bases). Per the germline V gene, CDR1 is DFQATT and CDR2 is SNEGSKA (reference sequence). V was cut by 4 bases and J by 0 bases, with 15 bases left in between. The CDR3 sequence is 15 residues long. CDR3 residues: CSAKPLQQVNTEAFF. CDR3 sequence (DNA): TGCAGTGCTAAGCCCCTACAACAGGTGAACACTGAAGCTTTCTTT.

In its sample, this clonotype was seen many times. The rearrangement uses TRBV4-2 and TRBJ1-5; tentatively, D is TRBD1 (6 bases). The ends were cut back, 5 bases at V and 3 bases at J, with 14 bases in the middle. There are 15 residues in the CDR3. The germline V gene has CDR1 LGHNA and CDR2 YNFKEQ. CDR3: CASSNLQGNNQPQHF. DNA for the CDR3: TGTGCCAGCAGCAACCTACAGGGTAACAATCAGCCCCAGCATTTT.

In this sample, this clonotype turned up a few times. The rearrangement links TRBV10-3 to TRBJ2-3; unclear D gene. Germline lookup yields CDR1 ENHRY and CDR2 SYGVKD. The V and J ends lost 0 bases and 6 bases respectively, with 10 bases between them. The CDR3 is 14 residues long. In nucleotides, the CDR3 is TGTGCCATCAGTGAGTCGGACCGATTGGATACGCAGTATTTT. It encodes CAISESDRLDTQYF.

In its sample, this clonotype was seen many times. V gene TRBV4-3 combines with J gene TRBJ2-3; 7 positions match TRBD1. The CDR3 has 15 amino acids. V shed 4 bases, J shed 3 bases, and the junction held 7 bases outside the gene matches. CDR1 LGHNA and CDR2 YSLEER come from the germline V gene. The CDR3 coding sequence is TGCGCCAGCAGCCCGAGACAGGGTCGTACAGATACGCAGTATTTT. It codes for CASSPRQGRTDTQYF.

J is TRBJ2-4 and V is TRBV4-3, with TRBD2 as a possible D gene (6 bases). CDR1 is LGHNA, CDR2 YSLEER, per germline. The ends were cut back, 0 bases at V and 0 bases at J, with 9 bases in the middle. This CDR3 is built from 16 residues. CDR3 protein: CASSQEEGLAKNIQYF. The CDR3 coding sequence is TGCGCCAGCAGCCAAGAGGAGGGGCTAGCCAAAAACATTCAGTACTTC.

This clonotype was seen ten or more times. The chain recombines TRBV12-3 or TRBV12-4 with TRBJ2-1, with D possibly TRBD2 on 5 matching bases. This CDR3 is built from 15 residues. The V end was cut by 6 bases, the J end by 3 bases, with 15 bases between. The CDR3 spells CASSPNSANYNEQFF. The CDR3, as DNA: TGTGCCAGCAGCCCAAATAGCGCCAACTACAATGAGCAGTTCTTC.

This sequence joins TRBV6-1 and TRBJ2-7; D unresolved. Germline CDR1 is MNHNS and CDR2 is SASEGT. CDR3 size: 15 residues. V lost 4 bases, J lost 3 bases, and 16 bases lay in between. The CDR3 sequence: CASSVEPPDLYEQYF. In nucleotides, the CDR3 is TGTGCCAGCAGTGTAGAGCCCCCGGACCTCTACGAGCAGTACTTC.

The genes are TRBV30 and TRBJ2-2; unclear D gene. V lost 0 bases and J 4 bases, leaving 6 bases between the germline ends. Per germline, CDR1 GTSNPN and CDR2 SVGIG (reference sequence). The CDR3 runs to 13 residues. The CDR3 region has the DNA TGTGCCTGGAGTGTAGAGTTCACCGGGGAGCTGTTTTTT. Its protein product is CAWSVEFTGELFF.

This clonotype was picked up a small number of times. The V gene is TRBV7-9, the J gene TRBJ2-5, with unresolved D. The CDR3 runs 13 residues. Per germline, CDR1 SEHNR and CDR2 FQNEAQ (reference sequence). V lost 3 bases, J lost 1 base, and 6 bases lay in between. CDR3 in DNA: TGTGCCAGCAGCTTGGTATTCCAAGAGACCCAGTACTTC. It specifies CASSLVFQETQYF.

This clonotype was seen repeatedly, ten times or more. This CDR3 reads CSVYRVTNTEAFF. CDR3 DNA sequence: TGCAGCGTCTACAGGGTTACGAACACTGAAGCTTTCTTT. The genes are TRBV29-1 and TRBJ1-1; a weak D match, TRBD1 (6 bases). Trimming removed 6 bases at V and 1 base at J, with 12 bases between. Germline V gene data show CDR1 as SQVTM and CDR2 as ANQGSEA. CDR3 length equals 13 residues.

The gene calls are TRBV3-1 and TRBJ2-1, with TRBD2 identical over 8 bases. The trim removed 0 bases at V and 8 bases at J, leaving 18 bases unmatched. Germline loops: CDR1 LGHDT, CDR2 YNNKEL (reference sequence). The CDR3 is 19 amino acids. Here the CDR3 reads CASSQDSAGGLVLHHEQFF. The CDR3 region has the DNA TGTGCCAGCAGCCAAGATTCCGCGGGAGGCCTCGTTTTACACCATGAGCAGTTCTTC.

This clonotype was detected ten times or more. The rearrangement links TRBV6-5 to TRBJ2-3, with D uncertain. The CDR3 length is 15 residues. The V and J ends lost 2 bases and 3 bases respectively, with 12 bases between them. The germline V gene has CDR1 MNHEY and CDR2 SVGAGI. CDR3 sequence (DNA): TGTGCCAGCAGTTACGCCCCAGCTGGGACAGATACGCAGTATTTT. It encodes CASSYAPAGTDTQYF.